Sequencing of this T cell receptor beta chain was carried out in a study of shared clonotypes between healthy human individuals. Findings and limits, study-wide: Tissue TCR repertoires likely differ from these blood-only repertoires. A reduction in generation probabilities was seen for non-shared clonotypes relative to those shared by all four donors.

Notes on this clone: The antigen remains undetermined.

The authors split each subset's genomic DNA evenly across several immunoSEQ plates. Original methodology: In the immunoSEQ data, sequences were junction-only and lacked quality scores, so filtering differed. Some clones are missing from TCRdb's copy, which holds only in-frame ones; the method was immunoSEQ multiplex PCR. V, J and clone size are those of that table, while D and trimming were read from the DNA. The sample holds roughly 2.2 million clones, under 95% seen once. Trimming took off 8 bases at V and 5 bases at J, with 5 bases between the two ends. The CDR3 extends over 10 amino acids. CDR1 SEHNR and CDR2 FQNEAQ come from the germline V gene (reference sequence).

This TCR was recovered from a man in his late teens or twenties in good health. Some clones in this sample may be carry-over from other donors' samples. The chain joins TRBV7-9 to TRBJ2-3, with D uncertain. The specimen was naive CD4+ T cells from PBMCs. The subset was: CD45RA+ positively selected. CDR3 loop: CASWLDTQYF. The CDR3 DNA reads TGTGCCAGCTGGTTAGATACGCAGTATTTT.